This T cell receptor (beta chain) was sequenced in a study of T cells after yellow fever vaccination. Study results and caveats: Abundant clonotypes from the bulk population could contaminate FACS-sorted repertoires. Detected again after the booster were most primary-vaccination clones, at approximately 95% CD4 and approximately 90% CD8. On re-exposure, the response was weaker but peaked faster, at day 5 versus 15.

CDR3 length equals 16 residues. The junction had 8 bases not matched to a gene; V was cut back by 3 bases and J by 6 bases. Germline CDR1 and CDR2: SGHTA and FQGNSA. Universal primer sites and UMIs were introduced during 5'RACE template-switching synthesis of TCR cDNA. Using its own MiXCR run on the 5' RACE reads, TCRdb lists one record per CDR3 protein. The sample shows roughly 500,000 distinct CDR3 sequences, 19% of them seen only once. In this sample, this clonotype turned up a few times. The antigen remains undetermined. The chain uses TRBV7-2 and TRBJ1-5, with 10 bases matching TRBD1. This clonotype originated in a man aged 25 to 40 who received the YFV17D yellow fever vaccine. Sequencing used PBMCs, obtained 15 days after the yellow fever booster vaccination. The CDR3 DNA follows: TGTGCCAGCAGCTTTCCCGGGACAGGGGACGGTCAGCCCCAGCATTTT. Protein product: CASSFPGTGDGQPQHF.